One sample yielded the 19 T cell receptor beta chains listed below, sequenced in a study of cytomegalovirus exposure and HLA in healthy donors. PCR primers comprised 60 Vbeta and 13 Jbeta primers. Profiling relied on immunoSEQ multiplex PCR, and the TCRdb table lists in-frame clones only, not all of them. The table records over 95,000 clones, more than 70% of them present only once. Material for sequencing was PBMCs. The receptors stem from a female donor in good health and CMV-seronegative.

This chain links TRBV6-5 with TRBJ2-7; D perhaps matches TRBD2 (5 bases). The CDR3 length is 13 residues. The V gene lost 7 bases and the J gene lost 6 bases, with 16 bases spanning the gap. Per the germline V gene, CDR1 is MNHEY and CDR2 is SVGAGI. Written as DNA, the CDR3 is TGTGCCAGCACGCCTTACGTTGGAGGCGAGCAGTACTTC. Its translation is CASTPYVGGEQYF.

The V and J genes are TRBV5-4 and TRBJ2-1; TRBD2 matches 7 bases. V lost 1 base, J lost 2 bases, and 3 bases stayed unmatched. CDR1 is SGHNT and CDR2 is YYREEE in the germline V gene (reference sequence). The CDR3 covers 15 residues. The CDR3 region has the DNA TGTGCCAGCAGCTTGCGACTAGCCCCCTACAATGAGCAGTTCTTC. Translation gives CASSLRLAPYNEQFF.

The rearrangement joins TRBV2 to TRBJ1-1; TRBD1 matches at 9 bases. The germline V gene has CDR1 SNHLY and CDR2 FYNNEI. Unmatched junction bases numbered 4, after V lost 5 bases and J lost 3 bases. The CDR3 has 14 amino acids. DNA for the CDR3: TGTGCCAGCAGTTTGACAGGGGGAGACACTGAAGCTTTCTTT. It yields the protein CASSLTGGDTEAFF.

This chain uses TRBV11-3 with TRBJ1-1; TRBD1 matches at 7 bases. Germline V CDR1 and CDR2: SGHNT, YENEEA. The junction had 13 bases not matched to a gene; V was cut back by 6 bases and J by 0 bases. The CDR3 sequence is 17 residues long. The CDR3 nucleotides are TGTGCCAGCAGTCCGGGACAGCGTAACACAATGAACACTGAAGCTTTCTTT. This gives the protein CASSPGQRNTMNTEAFF.

V gene TRBV14 combines with J gene TRBJ2-1; TRBD1 matches at 8 bases. V was pared by 0 bases and J by 4 bases, with 8 bases of the junction left unmatched. This CDR3 is built from 17 residues. In germline, CDR1 is SGHDN, CDR2 FVKESK. In nucleotides, the CDR3 is TGTGCCAGCAGCCAAGAGGGACAGGCCCCAGGGTACAATGAGCAGTTCTTC. It specifies CASSQEGQAPGYNEQFF.

This chain's CDR3 is CASSTGLAVYEQYF. The DNA for the CDR3 is TGTGCCAGCAGTACGGGACTAGCGGTCTACGAGCAGTACTTC. The gene calls are TRBV27 and TRBJ2-7, with 11 positions matching TRBD2. The germline gives CDR1 MNHEY, CDR2 SMNVEV (reference sequence). This CDR3 contains 14 residues. The ends lost 5 bases at V and 3 bases at J; junction bases unmatched: 3.

CDR3 nucleotide sequence: TGTGCCTGGAATAGGGACAGGACCACTAATAATGAAAAACTGTTTTTT. It specifies CAWNRDRTTNNEKLFF. The chain couples TRBV30 to TRBJ1-4; 8 bases are a match to TRBD1. The V gene's germline CDR1 is GTSNPN and CDR2 SVGIG (reference sequence). This CDR3 spans 16 amino acids. V shed 4 bases, J shed 4 bases, and the junction held 11 bases outside the gene matches.

J is TRBJ1-3 and V is TRBV6-6, with 9 positions matching TRBD1. V shed 6 bases, J shed 10 bases, and the junction held 10 bases outside the gene matches. Looked up from germline, CDR1 is MNHNY and CDR2 is SVGAGI (reference sequence). The CDR3 runs to 14 residues. This chain's CDR3 is CASSTRGQGQTIYF. In DNA, the CDR3 is TGTGCCAGCAGCACAAGGGGACAGGGTCAAACCATATATTTT.

The sample holds a few counts of this clone. The chain couples TRBV13 to TRBJ2-2; TRBD1 matches at 7 bases. The CDR3 runs 14 residues. Germline values: CDR1 PRHDT, CDR2 FYEKMQ (reference sequence). The junction had 0 bases not matched to a gene; V was cut back by 2 bases and J by 3 bases. The CDR3 DNA reads TGTGCCAGCAGCTTAACAGGGGACACCGGGGAGCTGTTTTTT. Translated: CASSLTGDTGELFF.

This chain uses TRBV4-1 with TRBJ2-6, with a weak D call TRBD1 (5 bases). Germline V CDR1 and CDR2: MGHRA, YSYEKL. This CDR3 comprises 19 residues. Trimming cost V 4 bases and J 2 bases, with 21 bases left between them. DNA of the CDR3: TGCGCCAGCAGCCCCGGTTTCGGGCAGGGCTTTGCTGGGGCCAACGTCCTGACTTTC. It translates to CASSPGFGQGFAGANVLTF.

The chain combines TRBV7-8 with TRBJ2-1, with TRBD1 identical over 10 bases. Losses at the gene ends were 1 base for V and 5 bases for J; bases not matched to a gene: 8. The V gene's germline CDR1 is SGHVS and CDR2 FQNEAQ. The CDR3 covers 17 residues. CDR3 residues: CASSLGFRTGGNNEQFF. The CDR3 nucleotides read TGTGCCAGCAGCTTAGGTTTCCGGACAGGGGGGAACAATGAGCAGTTCTTC.

V usage is TRBV7-8 and J usage is TRBJ1-5; D not certain. Trimming removed 5 bases from V and 9 bases from J, with 20 bases in between. The V gene's germline CDR1 is SGHVS and CDR2 FQNEAQ. CDR3 length equals 15 residues. The CDR3 DNA reads TGTGCCAGCAGCCCAAAACCTAACGGGGTAAGGCCCCAGCATTTT. Its protein product is CASSPKPNGVRPQHF.

The V call is TRBV5-1, the J call TRBJ1-2, with 9 bases identical to TRBD1. The CDR3 runs to 16 residues. J gave up 7 bases and V 5 bases, and 15 bases lay outside the gene matches. Germline V gene data show CDR1 as SGHRS and CDR2 as YFSETQ. CDR3 residues: CASSPIPGQGMGGYTF. CDR3 DNA sequence: TGCGCCAGCAGTCCGATACCGGGACAGGGAATGGGTGGCTACACCTTC. Supplemented by reference TRBV5-1 and TRBJ1-2, the full variable domain reads KAGVTQTPRYLIKTRGQQVTLSCSPISGHRSVSWYQQTPGQGLQFLFEYFSETQRNKGNFPGRFSGRQFSNSRSEMNVSTLELGDSALYLCASSPIPGQGMGGYTFGSGTRLTVV.

This sequence joins TRBV10-1 and TRBJ2-2; D might be TRBD1 (6 bases). V lost 7 bases and J lost 2, with 11 bases in between. The CDR3 has 14 amino acids. From germline, CDR1 is WNHNN and CDR2 SYGVQD (reference sequence). DNA for the CDR3: TGCGCCAGCACCTCCGGGACAAACACCGGGGAGCTGTTTTTT. Amino acid sequence: CASTSGTNTGELFF.

V is TRBV7-2 and J is TRBJ1-5; TRBD1 is a possible D gene (6 bases). Germline loops: CDR1 SGHTA, CDR2 FQGNSA. There are 13 residues in the CDR3. V lost 4 bases and J lost 5, with 9 bases in between. The CDR3 reads CASSSRTDQPQHF. The DNA of the CDR3 is TGTGCCAGCAGCTCCCGGACAGATCAGCCCCAGCATTTT.

V gene TRBV4-2 combines with J gene TRBJ1-5, with TRBD1 matching 10 bases. Germline values: CDR1 LGHNA, CDR2 YNFKEQ. The CDR3 sequence is 17 residues long. The junction had 6 bases not matched to a gene; V was cut back by 4 bases and J by 0 bases. CDR3: CASSPGQGDYSNQPQHF. CDR3 DNA: TGTGCCAGCAGCCCAGGACAGGGGGATTATAGCAATCAGCCCCAGCATTTT.

This chain uses TRBV7-8 with TRBJ2-1; 9 nucleotides align to TRBD2. Germline values: CDR1 SGHVS, CDR2 FQNEAQ. There are 15 residues in the CDR3. V lost 6 bases and J lost 6; bases outside the gene matches: 9. The CDR3 nucleotides are TGTGCCAGCAGGGTTGCGGGAGGGCCAACCAATGAGCAGTTCTTC. Translation gives CASRVAGGPTNEQFF.

This chain links TRBV7-8 with TRBJ1-5; D may be TRBD1 (5 bases). Looked up from germline, CDR1 is SGHVS and CDR2 is FQNEAQ. V was clipped by 3 bases and J by 3 bases, with 18 bases between them. CDR3 size: 17 residues. This CDR3 reads CASSFDRPKELNQPQHF. As DNA, the CDR3 is TGTGCCAGCAGCTTTGACAGACCTAAAGAGCTCAATCAGCCCCAGCATTTT. Using reference TRBV7-8 and TRBJ1-5 for the parts outside the CDR3, the full variable domain is GAGVSQSPRYKVAKRGQDVALRCDPISGHVSLFWYQQALGQGPEFLTYFQNEAQLDKSGLPSDRFFAERPEGSVSTLKIQRTQQEDSAVYLCASSFDRPKELNQPQHFGDGTRLSIL.

This chain links TRBV2 with TRBJ1-5; D is unclear. The CDR3 is made up of 12 amino acids. Germline values: CDR1 SNHLY, CDR2 FYNNEI. The V end lost 4 bases, the J end lost 7 bases, and 8 bases lay between the germline ends. CDR3 loop: CASSAGSQPQHF. Here the CDR3 DNA reads TGTGCCAGCAGTGCCGGGTCCCAGCCCCAGCATTTT. The whole variable domain, remainder taken from reference TRBV2 and TRBJ1-5, is EPEVTQTPSHQVTQMGQEVILRCVPISNHLYFYWYRQILGQKVEFLVSFYNNEISEKSEIFDDQFSVERPDGSNFTLKIRSTKLEDSAMYFCASSAGSQPQHFGDGTRLSIL.